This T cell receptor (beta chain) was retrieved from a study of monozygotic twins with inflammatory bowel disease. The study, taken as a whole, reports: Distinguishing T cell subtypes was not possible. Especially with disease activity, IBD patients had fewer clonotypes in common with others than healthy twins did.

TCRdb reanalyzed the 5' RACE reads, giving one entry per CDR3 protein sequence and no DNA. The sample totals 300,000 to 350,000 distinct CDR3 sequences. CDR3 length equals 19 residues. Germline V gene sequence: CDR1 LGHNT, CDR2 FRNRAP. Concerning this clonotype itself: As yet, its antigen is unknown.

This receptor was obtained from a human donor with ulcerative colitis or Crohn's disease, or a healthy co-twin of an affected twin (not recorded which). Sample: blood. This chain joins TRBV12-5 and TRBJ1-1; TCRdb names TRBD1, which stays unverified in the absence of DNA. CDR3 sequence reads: CASGTQAGVLKTMNTEAFF.